One sample yielded the 16 T cell receptor beta chains listed below, sequenced in a study of PD-1 blockade in mismatch repair-deficient tumors. This table comes from immunoSEQ multiplex PCR, and its TCRdb copy is limited to in-frame clones, with some not included. Here the sample spans approximately 23,000 clones, approximately 84% being singletons. Sequenced material: PBMCs, taken before pembrolizumab treatment. These receptor sequences come from an adult with mismatch repair-deficient cancer.

This clone has only a few counts. The rearrangement joins TRBV20-1 to TRBJ2-7, with a weak D call TRBD1 (6 bases). V lost 7 bases, J lost 6 bases, and 13 bases lay in between. The CDR3 loop spans 11 amino acids. CDR1 is DFQATT and CDR2 is SNEGSKA in the germline V gene (reference sequence). CDR3 nucleotide sequence: TGCAGTGTAGGGGGAGTGGGCGAGCAGTACTTC. Its translation is CSVGGVGEQYF.

J is TRBJ2-1 and V is TRBV7-2; perhaps TRBD2 as D (6 bases). Germline V CDR1 and CDR2: SGHTA, FQGNSA. This CDR3 has 16 amino acids. V shed 5 bases and J shed 7 bases, with 21 bases lying between them. CDR3 coding DNA: TGTGCCAGCAGCCAGAATAGCGGCATAGGTATAAATGAGCAGTTCTTC. Amino acids: CASSQNSGIGINEQFF.

The gene calls are TRBV29-1 and TRBJ2-2, with D unclear. V lost 3 bases and J 1 base, leaving 6 bases between the germline ends. CDR1 and CDR2 (germline): SQVTM, ANQGSEA. This CDR3 has 13 amino acids. The DNA for the CDR3 is TGCAGCGTTGACCCGGGGAACACCGGGGAGCTGTTTTTT. Translating gives CSVDPGNTGELFF.

This sequence joins TRBV5-1 and TRBJ2-3, with 9 bases that match TRBD1. CDR3 length equals 16 residues. CDR1 and CDR2 from the germline V gene are SGHRS and YFSETQ. The V segment lost 2 bases and the J segment 2 bases; nucleotides outside the gene matches: 6. The CDR3 reads CASSLPGQGHTDTQYF. Written as DNA, the CDR3 is TGCGCCAGCAGCTTACCGGGACAGGGACACACAGATACGCAGTATTTT.

This chain uses TRBV27 with TRBJ1-4; D is possibly TRBD1 (5 bases). The CDR3 consists of 12 residues. Germline CDR1 MNHEY, CDR2 SMNVEV (reference sequence). V was cut by 6 bases and J by 10 bases, with 12 bases left in between. CDR3 amino acids: CASRPGEGKLFF. The CDR3 DNA sequence: TGTGCCAGCAGACCGGGGGAGGGAAAACTGTTTTTT.

The V call is TRBV7-9, the J call TRBJ2-2; no reliable D call. This CDR3 contains 14 residues. The V gene's germline CDR1 is SEHNR and CDR2 FQNEAQ (reference sequence). V dropped 5 bases and J dropped 0 bases, with 7 bases sitting between them. For the CDR3, the DNA is TGTGCCAGCAGCCTCGACACGAACACCGGGGAGCTGTTTTTT. This codes for CASSLDTNTGELFF.

This clone showed up just once. The CDR3 DNA sequence: TGTGCCAGCAGCTTAAGGGACTTCCTCAATGAGCAGTTCTTC. It is translated as CASSLRDFLNEQFF. The genes are TRBV11-2 and TRBJ2-1; D might be TRBD2 (6 bases). CDR1 SGHAT and CDR2 FQNNGV come from the germline V gene. The CDR3 extends over 14 amino acids. V was cut by 2 bases and J by 6 bases, with 11 bases left in between.

The CDR3 DNA sequence: TGTGCCAGCAGCCGCCGGGGGGCAATCAATCAGCCCCAGCATTTT. Amino acids: CASSRRGAINQPQHF. The gene calls are TRBV28 and TRBJ1-5, with D possibly being TRBD1 (6 bases). V shed 6 bases and J shed 3 bases, with 15 bases lying between them. The germline V gene encodes CDR1 MDHEN and CDR2 SYDVKM. CDR3 length equals 15 residues.

V usage is TRBV29-1 and J usage is TRBJ1-1, with D possibly matching TRBD1 (6 bases). With 4 bases removed from V and 5 bases from J, the gap between germline ends came to 11 bases. Germline assignment: CDR1 SQVTM and CDR2 ANQGSEA. This CDR3 spans 12 amino acids. CDR3 protein: CSVGAGVTEAFF. The CDR3 bases are TGCAGCGTTGGGGCAGGGGTTACTGAAGCTTTCTTT. The whole variable domain, filled in from reference TRBV29-1 and TRBJ1-1, reads SAVISQKPSRDICQRGTSLTIQCQVDSQVTMMFWYRQQPGQSLTLIATANQGSEATYESGFVIDKFPISRPNLTFSTLTVSNMSPEDSSIYLCSVGAGVTEAFFGQGTRLTVV.

This chain uses TRBV5-1 with TRBJ1-2; D might be TRBD1 (6 bases). This CDR3 has 16 amino acids. The germline CDR1 and CDR2 sequences are SGHRS and YFSETQ. Between the trimmed V and J ends, which lost 4 bases and 1 base, there was a span of 17 bases. CDR3 in DNA: TGCGCCAGCAGCCCTCCACGGACAGTTAATAACTATGGCTACACCTTC. It is translated as CASSPPRTVNNYGYTF. The whole variable domain, filled in from reference TRBV5-1 and TRBJ1-2, reads KAGVTQTPRYLIKTRGQQVTLSCSPISGHRSVSWYQQTPGQGLQFLFEYFSETQRNKGNFPGRFSGRQFSNSRSEMNVSTLELGDSALYLCASSPPRTVNNYGYTFGSGTRLTVV.

The chain is built from TRBV19 and TRBJ1-5, with no clear D. V lost 3 bases, J lost 6 bases, and 6 bases lay in between. Germline lookup yields CDR1 LNHDA and CDR2 SQIVND (reference sequence). The CDR3 loop spans 12 amino acids. The DNA of the CDR3 is TGTGCCAGTAGTATGGGGAGTCAGCCCCAGCATTTT. Translating gives CASSMGSQPQHF.

This clone appeared a few times. This chain uses TRBV7-2 with TRBJ1-5; possible D gene TRBD1, 6 bases. Deletions cut 1 base from V and 5 bases from J, with 12 bases between. This CDR3 comprises 15 residues. Germline V CDR1 and CDR2: SGHTA, FQGNSA. The CDR3 protein is CASSLGWGHDQPQHF. The CDR3, as DNA: TGTGCCAGCAGCTTAGGGTGGGGGCACGATCAGCCCCAGCATTTT.

The V and J genes are TRBV7-8 and TRBJ1-2; no clear D gene. V dropped 1 base and J dropped 4 bases, with 13 bases sitting between them. The CDR3 contains 15 residues. The germline V gene encodes CDR1 SGHVS and CDR2 FQNEAQ. This chain's CDR3 is CASSLEFSLSYGYTF. CDR3 nucleotides: TGTGCCAGCAGCTTAGAATTTTCGCTTAGCTATGGCTACACCTTC.

This sequence joins TRBV5-1 and TRBJ2-2, with 8 bases identical to TRBD1. CDR3 length: 16 amino acids. Trimming took 6 bases from V and 1 from J; bases not matched to a gene: 8. Germline V gene lookup returns CDR1 SGHRS and CDR2 YFSETQ. CDR3 bases: TGCGCCAGCATTGCCCCCGGGACAGGGAACACCGGGGAGCTGTTTTTT. It codes for CASIAPGTGNTGELFF.

The rearrangement joins TRBV9 to TRBJ2-1; TRBD2 might be the D (5 bases). The CDR3 covers 11 residues. Per germline, CDR1 SGDLS and CDR2 YYNGEE. V was trimmed by 3 bases and J by 7 bases, leaving 5 bases between them. The CDR3 nucleotides are TGTGCCAGCAGCGAGCGGAATGAGCAGTTCTTC. It is translated as CASSERNEQFF.

J is TRBJ2-1 and V is TRBV7-2; 9 nucleotides match TRBD1. The CDR3 loop spans 15 amino acids. Germline-derived CDR1 and CDR2 are SGHTA and FQGNSA. J lost 3 bases, V lost 4 bases, and 4 bases had no gene match. The CDR3 DNA reads as TGTGCCAGCAGCTCCACAGGGGGCTTCTACAATGAGCAGTTCTTC. Protein sequence: CASSSTGGFYNEQFF.